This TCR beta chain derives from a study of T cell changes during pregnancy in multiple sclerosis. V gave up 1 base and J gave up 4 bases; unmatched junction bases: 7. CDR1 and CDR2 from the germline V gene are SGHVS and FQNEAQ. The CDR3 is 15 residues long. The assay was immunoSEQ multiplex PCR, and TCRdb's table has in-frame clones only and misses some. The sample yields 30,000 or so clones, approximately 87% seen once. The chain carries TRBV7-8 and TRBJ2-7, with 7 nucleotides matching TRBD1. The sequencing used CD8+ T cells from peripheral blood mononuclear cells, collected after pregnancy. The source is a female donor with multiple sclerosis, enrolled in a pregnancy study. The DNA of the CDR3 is TGTGCCAGCAGCTTAGAACCGGGACAGATTTACGAGCAGTACTTC. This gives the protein CASSLEPGQIYEQYF.